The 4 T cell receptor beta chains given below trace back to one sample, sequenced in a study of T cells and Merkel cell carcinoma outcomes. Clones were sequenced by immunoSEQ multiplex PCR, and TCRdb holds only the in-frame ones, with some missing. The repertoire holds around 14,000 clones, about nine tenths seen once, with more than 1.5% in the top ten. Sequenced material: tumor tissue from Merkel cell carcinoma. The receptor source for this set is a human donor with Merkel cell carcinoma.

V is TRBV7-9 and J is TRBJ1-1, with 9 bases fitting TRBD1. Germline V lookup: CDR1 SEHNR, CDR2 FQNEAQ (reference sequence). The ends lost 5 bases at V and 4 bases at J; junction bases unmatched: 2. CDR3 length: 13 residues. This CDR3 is CASSPTGGTEAFF. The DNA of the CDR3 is TGTGCCAGCAGCCCGACAGGGGGCACTGAAGCTTTCTTT.

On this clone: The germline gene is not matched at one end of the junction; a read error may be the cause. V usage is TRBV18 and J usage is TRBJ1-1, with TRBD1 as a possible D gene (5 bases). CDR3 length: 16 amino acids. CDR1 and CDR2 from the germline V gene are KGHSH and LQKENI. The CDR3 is CTSSPRGVSLNTEAFF. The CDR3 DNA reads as TGTACCAGCTCCCCGCGAGGGGTCAGCCTGAACACTGAAGCTTTCTTT.

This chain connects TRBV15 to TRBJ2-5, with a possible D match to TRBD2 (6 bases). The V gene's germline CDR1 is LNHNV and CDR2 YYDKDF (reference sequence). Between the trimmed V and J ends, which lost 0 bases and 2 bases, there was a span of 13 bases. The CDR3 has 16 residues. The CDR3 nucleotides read TGTGCCACCAGCAGAGATCGGAGGGGTCCACAAGAGACCCAGTACTTC. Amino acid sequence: CATSRDRRGPQETQYF.

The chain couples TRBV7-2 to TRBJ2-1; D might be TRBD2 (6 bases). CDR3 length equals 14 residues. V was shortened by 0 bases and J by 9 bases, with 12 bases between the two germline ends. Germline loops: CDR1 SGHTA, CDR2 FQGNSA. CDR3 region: CASSLAIGEAEQFF. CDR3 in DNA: TGTGCCAGCAGCTTAGCGATTGGGGAGGCTGAGCAGTTCTTC.